Each of the 21 T cell receptor beta chains below was sequenced from the same sample in a study of T cell repertoires in cytomegalovirus infection. Each CDR3 protein is one row after TCRdb ran MiXCR on the reads. Of roughly 190,000 distinct CDR3 sequences in the sample, roughly 9.8% were seen once. The material sequenced was PBMCs. The receptors were gathered from a human donor in good health (CMV status not recorded). Some clones in this sample may be carry-over from other donors' samples.

This clonotype appeared many times. The V call is TRBV7-2, the J call TRBJ1-3; D unresolved. The ends were cut back, 2 bases at V and 0 bases at J, with 11 bases in the middle. Germline V lookup: CDR1 SGHTA, CDR2 FQGNSA. This CDR3 is 16 amino acids long. The CDR3 protein is CASSLSRRSSGNTIYF. The CDR3 DNA sequence: TGTGCCAGCAGCTTAAGTAGGAGGAGCTCTGGAAACACCATATATTTT.

This clonotype was picked up many times. This chain connects TRBV28 to TRBJ1-1, with D hard to call. V was cut by 1 base and J by 4 bases, with 10 bases left in between. The germline V gene encodes CDR1 MDHEN and CDR2 SYDVKM. This CDR3 is built from 14 residues. The CDR3 spells CASSLSRGATEAFF. For the CDR3, the DNA is TGTGCCAGCAGTTTATCTCGAGGAGCCACTGAAGCTTTCTTT.

The sample holds many counts of this clonotype. The chain employs TRBV7-2 and TRBJ2-7; the D gene is possibly TRBD1 (5 bases). The germline CDR1 and CDR2 sequences are SGHTA and FQGNSA. V lost 4 bases, J lost 3 bases, and 13 bases lay in between. The CDR3 is 14 amino acids. In DNA form, the CDR3 reads TGTGCCAGCAGCTATCACACAGGTATCTACGAGCAGTACTTC. Its protein product is CASSYHTGIYEQYF.

A word on this clonotype: This may stem from a read error, because a much larger clone lies one nucleotide away. The chain combines TRBV7-8 with TRBJ2-6; D perhaps matches TRBD1 (6 bases). CDR1 and CDR2 from the germline V gene are SGHVS and FQNEAQ. This CDR3 has 15 residues. CDR3 nucleotides: TGTGCCAGCAGCCTCGCAGGGGCTGGGGCCAACGTCCTGAATTTC. Its translation: CASSLAGAGANVLNF.

With regard to this clonotype: Since a far larger clone is one base different, this is likely a read error. The chain links TRBV11-3 to TRBJ1-1; possible D gene TRBD1, 5 bases. The CDR3 is made up of 13 amino acids. Germline V gene data show CDR1 as SGHNT and CDR2 as YENEEA. Trimming left V 0 bases short and J 4 bases short, with 6 bases between. The CDR3 coding sequence is TGTGCCAGCAGCTTAGATGGGACCACTGAAGCTTTCTTT. Translating gives CASSLDGTTEAFF.

This clonotype was detected a few times. The chain recombines TRBV6-2 or TRBV6-3 with TRBJ2-7, with D hard to call. The length of the CDR3 is 13 residues. Germline V lookup: CDR1 MNHEY, CDR2 SVGEGT. V shed 4 bases and J shed 3 bases, with 10 bases lying between them. The CDR3 bases are TGTGCCAGCAGTTCGCTAGGATTCTACGAGCAGTACTTC. Translated, it gives CASSSLGFYEQYF.

This clonotype was seen ten or more times. J is TRBJ1-2 and V is TRBV7-2; D might be TRBD1 (5 bases). V lost 3 bases to trimming and J lost 4 bases, with 12 bases between them. The CDR3 is 14 amino acids. Germline values: CDR1 SGHTA, CDR2 FQGNSA. CDR3 amino acids: CASSFKTDTYGYTF. Written as DNA, the CDR3 is TGTGCCAGCAGCTTCAAGACAGATACCTATGGCTACACCTTC.

This clonotype was seen repeatedly, ten times or more. The V gene is TRBV7-2, the J gene TRBJ2-6; D uncertain. Trimming shortened V by 5 bases and J by 0 bases, and 8 bases separated the two germline ends. The CDR3 is made up of 15 amino acids. CDR1 SGHTA and CDR2 FQGNSA come from the germline V gene. CDR3 sequence (DNA): TGTGCCAGCAGCCGGGCCAGCTCTGGGGCCAACGTCCTGACTTTC. This codes for CASSRASSGANVLTF.

This clonotype has ten or more counts. This sequence joins TRBV7-8 and TRBJ2-7; 11 nucleotides align to TRBD2. Germline CDR1 SGHVS, CDR2 FQNEAQ. The CDR3 runs to 15 residues. V lost 3 bases and J lost 3; bases outside the gene matches: 4. CDR3 in amino acids: CASSFTGTSGYEQYF. CDR3 coding DNA: TGTGCCAGCAGCTTCACCGGGACTAGCGGCTACGAGCAGTACTTC.

This clonotype was picked up many times. The CDR3 protein is CASSLGLAGGLKETQYF. The CDR3 DNA follows: TGTGCCAGCAGTCTCGGACTAGCGGGAGGGCTTAAAGAGACCCAGTACTTC. The rearrangement uses TRBV7-2 and TRBJ2-5, with 15 bases fitting TRBD2. V was clipped by 6 bases and J by 3 bases; unmatched bases: 8. CDR1 is SGHTA, CDR2 FQGNSA, per germline. The CDR3 runs 17 residues.

In its sample, this clonotype was seen a few times. The rearrangement links TRBV5-5 to TRBJ2-7; D is ambiguous. The CDR3 has 14 amino acids. Between the trimmed V and J ends, which lost 0 bases and 3 bases, there was a span of 10 bases. Germline lookup yields CDR1 SGHKS and CDR2 YYEKEE (reference sequence). The CDR3 DNA reads as TGTGCCAGCAGCTTGGGACCGCTACTCTACGAGCAGTACTTC. Its translation: CASSLGPLLYEQYF.

Comment on this clonotype: The junction does not match germline at one end; this may be a read error. The chain joins TRBV5-1 to TRBJ2-2; 8 bases are a match to TRBD2. From germline, CDR1 is SGHRS and CDR2 YFSETQ. This CDR3 spans 14 amino acids. The chain's CDR3 is CARSGGLTTGELFF. The DNA for the CDR3 is TGCGCCCGCAGCGGGGGACTAACCACCGGGGAGCTGTTTTTT.

In this sample, this clonotype turned up a few times. V is TRBV11-2 and J is TRBJ2-7; tentatively, D is TRBD2 (5 bases). The CDR3 contains 13 residues. Germline V gene sequence: CDR1 SGHAT, CDR2 FQNNGV. V lost 1 base and J lost 7, with 11 bases in between. CDR3 sequence (DNA): TGTGCCAGCAGCTTAGGGACCCCGGGAGAGCAGTACTTC. Translated: CASSLGTPGEQYF. Complete variable domain (other parts from reference TRBV11-2 and TRBJ2-7): EAGVAQSPRYKIIEKRQSVAFWCNPISGHATLYWYQQILGQGPKLLIQFQNNGVVDDSQLPKDRFSAERLKGVDSTLKIQPAKLEDSAVYLCASSLGTPGEQYFGPGTRLTVT.

The V and J genes are TRBV6-2 or TRBV6-3 and TRBJ2-7, with 9 bases fitting TRBD2. After removal of 6 bases from V and 2 bases from J, the junction contained 5 bases not matched to a gene. The CDR3 runs 14 residues. CDR1 is MNHEY and CDR2 is SVGEGT in the germline V gene. DNA for the CDR3: TGTGCCAGCAGACGAGGCGGGGGGGCCTACGAGCAGTACTTC. Its protein is CASRRGGGAYEQYF.

This clonotype occurred many times. The J gene is TRBJ1-5, the V gene TRBV28; no reliable D call. Per germline, CDR1 MDHEN and CDR2 SYDVKM. This CDR3 contains 13 residues. With 8 bases removed from V and 0 bases from J, the gap between germline ends came to 8 bases. CDR3 coding DNA: TGTGCCAGCCTGGTGGGTAGCAATCAGCCCCAGCATTTT. This sequence encodes CASLVGSNQPQHF.

The sample holds many counts of this clonotype. The gene calls are TRBV6-6 and TRBJ2-7, with 10 positions matching TRBD2. CDR3 length: 16 residues. The junction had 6 bases not matched to a gene; V was cut back by 4 bases and J by 0 bases. Per the germline V gene, CDR1 is MNHNY and CDR2 is SVGAGI (reference sequence). The CDR3 DNA follows: TGTGCCAGCAGTTCCTATAGCGGGAGGAGCTCCTACGAGCAGTACTTC. Its protein product is CASSSYSGRSSYEQYF.

The chain links TRBV28 to TRBJ1-2; D is undetermined. Trimming took 5 bases from V and 4 from J, leaving 11 bases between them. The CDR3 contains 13 residues. Germline CDR1 MDHEN, CDR2 SYDVKM. This CDR3 reads CASSEDGAYGYTF. The CDR3 DNA reads as TGTGCCAGCAGTGAGGACGGAGCCTATGGCTACACCTTC.

This clonotype has only a few counts. The chain recombines TRBV19 with TRBJ1-5, with D perhaps matching TRBD1 (5 bases). Deletions cut 3 bases from V and 0 bases from J, with 18 bases between. Looked up from germline, CDR1 is LNHDA and CDR2 is SQIVND (reference sequence). The CDR3 is 18 residues long. The DNA of the CDR3 is TGTGCCAGTAGTATCCCCGAGGGCAGGGATTATAGCAATCAGCCCCAGCATTTT. It codes for CASSIPEGRDYSNQPQHF.

This clonotype was seen ten or more times. The chain uses TRBV7-2 and TRBJ1-1, with 7 bases lining up with TRBD1. V lost 6 bases to trimming and J lost 0 bases; unmatched junction nucleotides: 7. CDR1 is SGHTA, CDR2 FQGNSA, per germline. The CDR3 loop spans 15 amino acids. CDR3 amino acids: CASRRRTGMNTEAFF. The CDR3 coding sequence is TGTGCCAGCAGACGGAGGACAGGCATGAACACTGAAGCTTTCTTT.

This clonotype occurred many times. This chain uses TRBV29-1 with TRBJ1-2, with 8 bases fitting TRBD1. Germline values: CDR1 SQVTM, CDR2 ANQGSEA. This CDR3 contains 13 residues. With V trimmed by 6 bases and J by 2 bases, 5 bases remained unmatched. This CDR3 reads CSVRTGINYGYTF. In DNA, the CDR3 is TGCAGCGTAAGGACAGGGATAAACTATGGCTACACCTTC.

The chain uses TRBV20-1 and TRBJ2-1, with 9 bases matching TRBD2. This CDR3 comprises 15 residues. Germline values: CDR1 DFQATT, CDR2 SNEGSKA (reference sequence). Trimming at V came to 1 base and at J to 4 bases, leaving 5 bases not matched to a gene. The DNA of the CDR3 is TGCAGTGCTAGAGCTCTAGCGGGACCATACAATGAGCAGTTCTTC. It encodes CSARALAGPYNEQFF.